The 22 T cell receptor beta chains reported below all come from one sample, sequenced in a study of T-cell reconstitution after alpha-beta-depleted transplantation in children. Unique molecular identifiers were incorporated into the prepared TCRbeta library. TCRdb processed the PCR reads anew with MiXCR; each CDR3 protein has one entry. This sample carries some 600,000 distinct CDR3 sequences, 10% to 15% of them seen once, and the ten largest clones take 2.2%. This material consisted of PBMCs, mostly from graft donor cells, taken 360 days after TCRalphabeta/CD19-depleted stem cell transplant. The source is a male patient younger than 18 who had a stem cell transplant for acute myeloid leukemia, so the T cells may come from the graft donor.

The J gene is TRBJ2-1, the V gene TRBV10-3; D is possibly TRBD1 or TRBD2 (5 bases each). The V gene lost 6 bases and the J gene lost 6 bases, with 12 bases spanning the gap. CDR1 and CDR2 from the germline V gene are ENHRY and SYGVKD. The CDR3 extends over 13 amino acids. The CDR3 DNA follows: TGTGCCATCAGCACGGGACCTGGCAATGAGCAGTTCTTC. Translating it yields CAISTGPGNEQFF.

Only a few counts were recorded for this clonotype. The chain uses TRBV4-3 and TRBJ2-1; 8 nucleotides align to TRBD1. Germline V gene lookup returns CDR1 LGHNA and CDR2 YSLEER. The CDR3 runs 14 residues. Trimming removed 6 bases from V and 5 bases from J; junction bases left unmatched: 6. The chain's CDR3 is CASRRTGLHNEQFF. The CDR3 DNA reads as TGCGCCAGCAGACGGACAGGGCTCCACAATGAGCAGTTCTTC.

This clonotype was picked up a small number of times. The chain joins TRBV24-1 to TRBJ2-7; the D gene could be TRBD1 or TRBD2 (5 bases each). Germline V CDR1 and CDR2: KGHDR, SFDVKD. Trimming removed 3 bases at V and 4 bases at J, with 12 bases between. The CDR3 is 14 amino acids. The CDR3 DNA reads as TGTGCCACCAGTGATCCCGGGACGGATTACGAGCAGTACTTC. Amino acid sequence: CATSDPGTDYEQYF.

This clonotype was counted at least ten times. The rearrangement links TRBV10-3 to TRBJ2-7, with TRBD1 matching 8 bases. Germline CDR1 reads ENHRY; CDR2 reads SYGVKD. After removal of 3 bases from V and 1 base from J, the junction contained 5 bases not matched to a gene. The CDR3 is made up of 15 amino acids. The CDR3 sequence is CAISDQDRVSYEQYF. Here the CDR3 DNA reads TGTGCCATCAGTGATCAGGACAGGGTTTCCTACGAGCAGTACTTC.

This clonotype was counted a few times. The chain combines TRBV3-1 with TRBJ2-7; unclear D gene. Trimming took off 4 bases at V and 1 base at J, with 14 bases between the two ends. Germline values: CDR1 LGHDT, CDR2 YNNKEL (reference sequence). The CDR3 length is 15 residues. The CDR3 DNA reads TGTGCCAGCAGCCCTTATTCAGAGTTTTCCTACGAGCAGTACTTC. Its protein product is CASSPYSEFSYEQYF.

This clonotype was detected a few times. V usage is TRBV18 and J usage is TRBJ2-2; 12 bases are shared with TRBD2. CDR1 is KGHSH, CDR2 LQKENI, per germline. The CDR3 totals 17 residues. With 3 bases clipped from V and 5 bases from J, the junction kept 7 bases outside the gene matches. CDR3 DNA: TGTGCCAGCTCACCGCGACTAGCGGGAGTGAGGACCGGGGAGCTGTTTTTT. Translation gives CASSPRLAGVRTGELFF.

The rearrangement links TRBV5-1 to TRBJ2-7, with D uncertain. This CDR3 has 10 amino acids. Trimming removed 6 bases at V and 5 bases at J, with 6 bases between. Germline V gene data show CDR1 as SGHRS and CDR2 as YFSETQ. In nucleotides, the CDR3 is TGCGCCAGCACCTCTGACGAGCAGTACTTC. Its translation is CASTSDEQYF.

This clonotype turned up a few times. V gene TRBV11-3 combines with J gene TRBJ1-1; a weak D match, TRBD1 (6 bases). Germline V lookup: CDR1 SGHNT, CDR2 YENEEA. This CDR3 region has 14 residues. V lost 5 bases to trimming and J lost 1 base, with 11 bases between them. In nucleotides, the CDR3 is TGTGCCAGCAGCACGACAGGTCGGAACACTGAAGCTTTCTTT. It yields the protein CASSTTGRNTEAFF.

The sample holds a few counts of this clonotype. The chain links TRBV7-9 to TRBJ2-6, with no clear D. The germline V gene has CDR1 SEHNR and CDR2 FQNEAQ (reference sequence). Trimming shortened V by 2 bases and J by 0 bases, and 8 bases separated the two germline ends. This CDR3 region has 16 residues. The chain's CDR3 is CASSLSAHSGANVLTF. The CDR3 nucleotides read TGTGCCAGCAGCTTAAGTGCCCACTCTGGGGCCAACGTCCTGACTTTC.

This clonotype was seen a few times. V gene TRBV27 combines with J gene TRBJ2-5, with 7 bases that match TRBD2. Looked up from germline, CDR1 is MNHEY and CDR2 is SMNVEV (reference sequence). J was trimmed by 1 base and V by 5 bases; bases with no gene match: 10. The CDR3 length is 16 residues. CDR3 coding DNA: TGTGCCAGCAGTGCCTGGAGGGCGGGAGTCCAAGAGACCCAGTACTTC. It specifies CASSAWRAGVQETQYF.

This rearrangement joins TRBV4-2 to TRBJ1-3; tentative D call: TRBD1 (6 bases). CDR1 and CDR2 from the germline V gene are LGHNA and YNFKEQ. V gave up 0 bases and J gave up 4 bases, with 13 bases separating them. The CDR3 covers 16 residues. CDR3 DNA sequence: TGTGCCAGCAGCCAAGATCCGGGGGCGCCGGGAAACACCATATATTTT. Amino acid sequence: CASSQDPGAPGNTIYF.

The V gene is TRBV3-1, the J gene TRBJ1-5; D not resolved. V gave up 4 bases and J gave up 2 bases, with 6 bases separating them. The CDR3 contains 13 residues. Looked up from germline, CDR1 is LGHDT and CDR2 is YNNKEL (reference sequence). Here the CDR3 reads CASSPKGNQPQHF. CDR3 bases: TGTGCCAGCAGCCCCAAGGGCAATCAGCCCCAGCATTTT.

This clonotype turned up a few times. The chain couples TRBV3-1 to TRBJ2-6; D is ambiguous. Germline V lookup: CDR1 LGHDT, CDR2 YNNKEL (reference sequence). Trimming stripped 5 bases from V and 1 base from J, with 21 bases between. The CDR3 extends over 19 amino acids. The CDR3 DNA sequence: TGTGCCAGCAGCTCGAAGACCCGGCAGGTTCCATCTGGGGCCAACGTCCTGACTTTC. Translating gives CASSSKTRQVPSGANVLTF.

This clonotype showed up just a few times. This chain uses TRBV7-9 with TRBJ2-7; D may be TRBD2 (6 bases). There are 15 residues in the CDR3. From germline, CDR1 is SEHNR and CDR2 FQNEAQ (reference sequence). Trimming took off 6 bases at V and 3 bases at J, with 18 bases between the two ends. CDR3 sequence reads: CASSRGTPRDYEQYF. The CDR3 nucleotides read TGTGCCAGCAGTCGCGGGACCCCGCGGGACTACGAGCAGTACTTC.

Many counts were recorded for this clonotype. The rearrangement joins TRBV3-1 to TRBJ2-1; D might be TRBD2 (5 bases). V was cut by 1 base and J by 6 bases, with 13 bases left in between. This CDR3 spans 15 amino acids. CDR1 is LGHDT, CDR2 YNNKEL, per germline (reference sequence). The CDR3 DNA is TGTGCCAGCAGCCAAGGAGCGGACCTCCCCAATGAGCAGTTCTTC. Translating it yields CASSQGADLPNEQFF.

CDR3 residues: CASSLRFNYGYTF. The CDR3 DNA sequence: TGTGCCAGCAGCTTAAGGTTTAACTATGGCTACACCTTC. J is TRBJ1-2 and V is TRBV7-9, with D uncertain. The germline gives CDR1 SEHNR, CDR2 FQNEAQ (reference sequence). V gave up 2 bases and J gave up 1 base, with 5 bases separating them. The CDR3 covers 13 residues.

This clonotype has more than one count but fewer than ten. The chain joins TRBV7-2 to TRBJ2-5, with D tentatively TRBD1 (6 bases). CDR1 is SGHTA, CDR2 FQGNSA, per germline. Trimming left V 1 base short and J 7 bases short, with 19 bases between. The CDR3 is made up of 16 amino acids. The DNA for the CDR3 is TGTGCCAGCAGCTTAGACAGGGATATTCGGGTCGGGACCCAGTACTTC. Its translation is CASSLDRDIRVGTQYF.

This clonotype was seen many times. This chain connects TRBV12-3 or TRBV12-4 to TRBJ2-1; maybe TRBD2 (5 bases). CDR3 length equals 14 residues. V was clipped by 3 bases and J by 9 bases, with 15 bases between them. The CDR3 spells CASSLRLPEAEQFF. DNA of the CDR3: TGTGCCAGCAGTTTGAGACTCCCGGAGGCTGAGCAGTTCTTC.

This clonotype showed up many times. This sequence joins TRBV7-2 and TRBJ2-3; D remains ambiguous. Trimming cost V 1 base and J 2 bases, with 7 bases left between them. Looked up from germline, CDR1 is SGHTA and CDR2 is FQGNSA. The CDR3 runs 14 residues. CDR3 loop: CASSLVGLTDTQYF. In nucleotides, the CDR3 is TGTGCCAGCAGCTTAGTAGGGCTCACAGATACGCAGTATTTT.

There are a few counts of this clonotype. V and J are TRBV6-5 and TRBJ2-2; D is unresolved. The germline V and J ends were trimmed by 0 bases and 6 bases, with 5 bases remaining between them. The CDR3 runs to 13 residues. Per the germline V gene, CDR1 is MNHEY and CDR2 is SVGAGI. The CDR3 region has the DNA TGTGCCAGCAGTTACTCCCCGCCCGGGGAGCTGTTTTTT. Encoded protein: CASSYSPPGELFF.

This clonotype was counted only a few times. The rearrangement links TRBV28 to TRBJ2-5; no clear D gene. CDR3 length equals 13 residues. V shed 5 bases and J shed 5 bases, with 12 bases lying between them. CDR1 and CDR2 from the germline V gene are MDHEN and SYDVKM. Here the CDR3 DNA reads TGTGCCAGCAGTCTAAGCTCCCTGGAGACCCAGTACTTC. Its protein is CASSLSSLETQYF.

The chain is built from TRBV19 and TRBJ2-3; weak D call: TRBD2 (5 bases). The CDR3 extends over 14 amino acids. Germline loops: CDR1 LNHDA, CDR2 SQIVND (reference sequence). The V end lost 5 bases, the J end lost 0 bases, and 9 bases lay between the germline ends. The CDR3 coding sequence is TGTGCCAGTAGTCGAGGGTCTAGCACAGATACGCAGTATTTT. Encoded protein: CASSRGSSTDTQYF.